This T cell receptor beta chain is drawn from a study of OX40 agonist ivuxolimab in advanced cancers. V was clipped by 0 bases and J by 4 bases; unmatched bases: 6. In germline, CDR1 is GTSNPN, CDR2 SVGIG (reference sequence). The CDR3 is 16 residues long. Profiled with immunoSEQ multiplex PCR; TCRdb holds only in-frame clones, not every one. The table has about 49,000 clones, about four fifths seen once. This TCR was recovered from an adult with an advanced solid tumor such as melanoma, head and neck, liver or kidney cancer. J is TRBJ1-3 and V is TRBV30; 10 positions match TRBD1. The sample in question was CD4+ or CD8+ T cells sorted from blood, obtained in a trial of the OX40 agonist ivuxolimab. CDR3 nucleotide sequence: TGTGCCTGGAGTGTACCTCGACAGGGGGCAGGAAACACCATATATTTT. This encodes CAWSVPRQGAGNTIYF.